Presented here are 30 T cell receptor beta chains from one specimen sequenced in a study of cytomegalovirus exposure and HLA in healthy donors. PCR primers comprised 60 Vbeta and 13 Jbeta primers. Produced via immunoSEQ multiplex PCR; TCRdb's table is partial and in-frame only. The sample gives roughly 120,000 clones, 9.5% of which show up once; around 3% is in the top ten. Sequences were obtained from PBMCs. The source of these receptors is a young man in good health and CMV-seronegative.

The chain combines TRBV7-6 with TRBJ2-7; 13 positions agree with TRBD2. Per the germline V gene, CDR1 is SGHVS and CDR2 is FNYEAQ. The CDR3 has 15 residues. V gave up 1 base and J gave up 5 bases; unmatched junction bases: 2. CDR3: CASSLVGTSGDEQYF. Here the CDR3 DNA reads TGTGCCAGCAGCTTAGTTGGGACTAGCGGGGACGAGCAGTACTTC.

This clone was found a few times. This rearrangement joins TRBV6-1 to TRBJ2-3, with D uncertain. The CDR3 length is 13 residues. From germline, CDR1 is MNHNS and CDR2 SASEGT. Trimming removed 2 bases at V and 2 bases at J, with 5 bases between. The DNA of the CDR3 is TGTGCCAGCAGTGAAATGGCCACAGATACGCAGTATTTT. Its protein is CASSEMATDTQYF.

The chain couples TRBV29-1 to TRBJ2-5; TRBD1 aligns across 7 bases. This CDR3 is built from 13 residues. V lost 1 base and J lost 5; bases outside the gene matches: 4. Germline-derived CDR1 and CDR2 are SQVTM and ANQGSEA. The CDR3 DNA sequence: TGCAGCGTTGAAGGACAGGGAAAGGAGACCCAGTACTTC. Protein: CSVEGQGKETQYF.

The genes are TRBV11-2 and TRBJ2-3; 7 bases are shared with TRBD2. In germline, CDR1 is SGHAT, CDR2 FQNNGV. V dropped 5 bases and J dropped 2; count of bases not matched to a gene: 4. CDR3 size: 14 residues. The CDR3 DNA follows: TGTGCCAGCAGCATCAGCGGGGTCACAGATACGCAGTATTTT. This sequence encodes CASSISGVTDTQYF.

The CDR3 nucleotides are TGCAGTGGGACGCAGGGGCCTGAAGCTTTCTTT. Its protein is CSGTQGPEAFF. The chain couples TRBV20-1 to TRBJ1-1; D may be TRBD1 (6 bases). Trimming stripped 7 bases from V and 6 bases from J, with 12 bases between. This CDR3 comprises 11 residues. Germline CDR1 reads DFQATT; CDR2 reads SNEGSKA (reference sequence).

There are a few counts of this clone. The sample carries other DNA sequences with the same CDR3. V gene TRBV7-9 combines with J gene TRBJ2-7; TRBD2 is a possible D gene (6 bases). The CDR3 length is 12 residues. Trimming left V 1 base short and J 8 bases short, with 9 bases between. Germline V lookup: CDR1 SEHNR, CDR2 FQNEAQ (reference sequence). The CDR3 protein is CASSLEGGQQYF. The CDR3 nucleotides read TGTGCCAGCAGCTTAGAGGGAGGACAGCAGTACTTC.

This clone was observed a handful of times. The rearrangement uses TRBV19 and TRBJ2-1; 7 bases are a match to TRBD2. Germline CDR1 reads LNHDA; CDR2 reads SQIVND (reference sequence). The CDR3 has 14 residues. The trim removed 6 bases at V and 0 bases at J, leaving 2 bases unmatched. CDR3 in amino acids: CASSGGSSYNEQFF. Here the CDR3 DNA reads TGTGCCAGTAGCGGGGGGAGCTCCTACAATGAGCAGTTCTTC.

The J gene is TRBJ2-7, the V gene TRBV18; TRBD1 matches at 12 bases. Per germline, CDR1 KGHSH and CDR2 LQKENI. The CDR3 totals 15 residues. With 4 bases clipped from V and 5 bases from J, the junction kept 6 bases outside the gene matches. CDR3 in amino acids: CASSRRDRGLNEQYF. CDR3 coding DNA: TGTGCCAGCTCACGCCGGGACAGGGGGCTCAACGAGCAGTACTTC. Full variable domain (missing parts from reference TRBV18 and TRBJ2-7): NAGVMQNPRHLVRRRGQEARLRCSPMKGHSHVYWYRQLPEEGLKFMVYLQKENIIDESGMPKERFSAEFPKEGPSILRIQQVVRGDSAAYFCASSRRDRGLNEQYFGPGTRLTVT.

The rearrangement links TRBV7-9 to TRBJ1-1, with D perhaps matching TRBD1 (6 bases). The germline V and J ends were trimmed by 5 bases and 6 bases, with 25 bases remaining between them. The CDR3 has 17 residues. Germline CDR1 and CDR2: SEHNR and FQNEAQ (reference sequence). CDR3 DNA sequence: TGTGCCAGCAGCCCAGCCCCACCTGGCAGGGGCCTGGCTGAAGCTTTCTTT. This translates into CASSPAPPGRGLAEAFF.

The chain joins TRBV2 to TRBJ1-4; a possible D gene is TRBD1 (6 bases). The CDR3 runs 13 residues. Per germline, CDR1 SNHLY and CDR2 FYNNEI. Trimming took 8 bases from V and 5 from J, leaving 12 bases between them. CDR3 protein: CASWSGENEKLFF. CDR3 sequence (DNA): TGTGCCAGCTGGTCAGGGGAAAATGAAAAACTGTTTTTT.

For the CDR3, the DNA is TGTGCCAGCAGTTTTTCAACGGGAGGGCCTTACAATGAGCAGTTCTTC. Protein: CASSFSTGGPYNEQFF. The chain is built from TRBV27 and TRBJ2-1; 8 nucleotides match TRBD2. The CDR3 loop spans 16 amino acids. Germline-derived CDR1 and CDR2 are MNHEY and SMNVEV (reference sequence). The V and J ends lost 3 bases and 4 bases, in that order; junction bases with no gene match: 8.

The chain combines TRBV28 with TRBJ2-5; 7 nucleotides align to TRBD1. The CDR3 is made up of 15 amino acids. J was trimmed by 5 bases and V by 6 bases; bases with no gene match: 12. Germline-derived CDR1 and CDR2 are MDHEN and SYDVKM. This CDR3 reads CASRRRQGLLETQYF. For the CDR3, the DNA is TGTGCCAGCAGACGACGACAGGGTTTGTTGGAGACCCAGTACTTC.

This clone was observed a handful of times. V gene TRBV4-2 combines with J gene TRBJ2-1, with 8 bases fitting TRBD2. The length of the CDR3 is 17 residues. The trim removed 4 bases at V and 0 bases at J, leaving 8 bases unmatched. The germline gives CDR1 LGHNA, CDR2 YNFKEQ. CDR3 region: CASSRYISGSSYNEQFF. The CDR3, as DNA: TGTGCCAGCAGCCGATATATAAGCGGGAGCTCCTACAATGAGCAGTTCTTC.

The chain couples TRBV6-1 to TRBJ1-1; 10 bases fit TRBD1. This CDR3 spans 14 amino acids. Germline trimming cut 6 bases from V and 3 bases from J; bases unmatched to any gene: 4. Germline CDR1 and CDR2: MNHNS and SASEGT. DNA of the CDR3: TGTGCCAGCAGCACGGACAGGGGGTACACTGAAGCTTTCTTT. This gives the protein CASSTDRGYTEAFF.

This chain links TRBV4-1 with TRBJ2-7; D might be TRBD1 (6 bases). Trimming shortened V by 3 bases and J by 0 bases, and 12 bases separated the two germline ends. In germline, CDR1 is MGHRA, CDR2 YSYEKL. The CDR3 extends over 15 amino acids. CDR3: CASSHLTGSSYEQYF. The CDR3 DNA sequence: TGCGCCAGCAGCCACCTTACAGGGAGCTCCTACGAGCAGTACTTC.

In this sample, this clone turned up a few times. The chain carries TRBV27 and TRBJ1-2; a weak D match, TRBD1 (6 bases). Trimming took off 7 bases at V and 8 bases at J, with 20 bases between the two ends. The germline CDR1 and CDR2 sequences are MNHEY and SMNVEV (reference sequence). The CDR3 length is 14 residues. CDR3 nucleotide sequence: TGTGCCAGCATTGGCCAGGGGACCTATGGCGGCTACACCTTC. As protein: CASIGQGTYGGYTF.

The V gene is TRBV29-1, the J gene TRBJ2-7; 7 bases fit TRBD1. Germline V lookup: CDR1 SQVTM, CDR2 ANQGSEA. Trimming cost V 4 bases and J 0 bases; bases outside gene matches: 6. CDR3 length: 14 amino acids. CDR3 bases: TGCAGCGTTGTTGAGTGGGACAGCTCCTACGAGCAGTACTTC. This sequence encodes CSVVEWDSSYEQYF.

The chain links TRBV27 to TRBJ1-1, with TRBD1 identical over 11 bases. The CDR3 is made up of 14 amino acids. J lost 5 bases, V lost 3 bases, and 2 bases had no gene match. In germline, CDR1 is MNHEY, CDR2 SMNVEV (reference sequence). The CDR3 DNA sequence: TGTGCCAGCAGTTTCGGGGACAGGGGGACTGAAGCTTTCTTT. Its translation is CASSFGDRGTEAFF.

V usage is TRBV11-3 and J usage is TRBJ2-7; D gene ambiguous. Germline loops: CDR1 SGHNT, CDR2 YENEEA. The CDR3 loop spans 15 amino acids. V was shortened by 1 base and J by 5 bases, with 15 bases between the two germline ends. CDR3 in DNA: TGTGCCAGCAGCTTAGGAAGAGCGTCCCCCCACGAGCAGTACTTC. Protein sequence: CASSLGRASPHEQYF. The variable domain in full, with the rest retrieved from reference TRBV11-3 and TRBJ2-7, is EAGVVQSPRYKIIEKKQPVAFWCNPISGHNTLYWYLQNLGQGPELLIRYENEEAVDDSQLPKDRFSAERLKGVDSTLKIQPAELGDSAVYLCASSLGRASPHEQYFGPGTRLTVT.

This clone was counted a few times. V and J are TRBV19 and TRBJ1-5; TRBD1 agrees at 10 bases. Germline CDR1 LNHDA, CDR2 SQIVND (reference sequence). J gave up 7 bases and V 11 bases, and 11 bases lay outside the gene matches. CDR3 length equals 14 residues. The CDR3: CAAKGQGTGQPQHF. The CDR3 coding sequence is TGTGCCGCCAAGGGACAGGGGACCGGCCAGCCCCAGCATTTT. The whole variable domain, filled in from reference TRBV19 and TRBJ1-5, reads DGGITQSPKYLFRKEGQNVTLSCEQNLNHDAMYWYRQDPGQGLRLIYYSQIVNDFQKGDIAEGYSVSREKKESFPLTVTSAQKNPTAFYLCAAKGQGTGQPQHFGDGTRLSIL.

This clone was recorded a few times. This chain links TRBV7-9 with TRBJ2-5; 14 bases are a match to TRBD2. This CDR3 has 15 amino acids. V gave up 0 bases and J gave up 7 bases; unmatched junction bases: 1. Germline-derived CDR1 and CDR2 are SEHNR and FQNEAQ (reference sequence). Here the CDR3 DNA reads TGTGCCAGCAGCTTAGCAGGACTAGCGGGGGGGACCCAGTACTTC. Its translation is CASSLAGLAGGTQYF.

In its sample, this clone ranks as large. V usage is TRBV6-1 and J usage is TRBJ2-1; 12 bases agree with TRBD2. This CDR3 is built from 15 residues. The V and J ends lost 2 bases and 4 bases, in that order; junction bases with no gene match: 0. From germline, CDR1 is MNHNS and CDR2 SASEGT. The CDR3 bases are TGTGCCAGCAGTGAACTAGCGGGAGGGTACAATGAGCAGTTCTTC. It encodes CASSELAGGYNEQFF.

The rearrangement uses TRBV9 and TRBJ2-7; tentatively, D is TRBD2 (5 bases). This CDR3 contains 13 residues. Germline CDR1 SGDLS, CDR2 YYNGEE. Trimming stripped 4 bases from V and 3 bases from J, with 11 bases between. For the CDR3, the DNA is TGTGCCAGCAGCCCGTCAGGACTCTACGAGCAGTACTTC. Protein: CASSPSGLYEQYF. Together with reference TRBV9 and TRBJ2-7, the CDR3 gives the full variable domain: DSGVTQTPKHLITATGQRVTLRCSPRSGDLSVYWYQQSLDQGLQFLIQYYNGEERAKGNILERFSAQQFPDLHSELNLSSLELGDSALYFCASSPSGLYEQYFGPGTRLTVT.

This clone was recorded only once. The chain couples TRBV5-4 to TRBJ2-2; D possibly corresponds to TRBD2 (5 bases). Germline V lookup: CDR1 SGHNT, CDR2 YYREEE (reference sequence). V was pared by 4 bases and J by 2 bases, with 9 bases between. This CDR3 region has 14 residues. This CDR3 is CASSKRGNTGELFF. Here the CDR3 DNA reads TGTGCCAGCAGCAAACGGGGAAACACCGGGGAGCTGTTTTTT.

As regards this clone: An end of the junction differs from the germline gene, which may be a read error. This rearrangement joins TRBV5-1 to TRBJ1-3; 9 bases are shared with TRBD1. Germline lookup yields CDR1 SGHRS and CDR2 YFSETQ. The CDR3 spans 16 residues. CDR3 DNA: TGCGCCAGCAGCCTGGCCGGGACAGGGATTGGAAATACCATATATTTT. Its protein is CASSLAGTGIGNTIYF.

This rearrangement joins TRBV11-2 to TRBJ1-4; the D gene is possibly TRBD1 (5 bases). CDR1 is SGHAT, CDR2 FQNNGV, per germline. This CDR3 has 15 amino acids. The V gene lost 5 bases and the J gene lost 3 bases, with 13 bases spanning the gap. CDR3 DNA: TGTGCCAGCAGCACTACAGGTCCGGCTAATGAAAAACTGTTTTTT. Its protein product is CASSTTGPANEKLFF.

The chain combines TRBV7-6 with TRBJ2-5, with D possibly being TRBD2 (6 bases). Germline CDR1 and CDR2: SGHVS and FNYEAQ. The CDR3 loop spans 14 amino acids. V lost 5 bases to trimming and J lost 9 bases, with 19 bases between them. CDR3 sequence: CASSDLLAPLAQYF. The CDR3 coding sequence is TGTGCCAGCAGCGACTTACTAGCTCCCCTGGCCCAGTACTTC.

This clone was counted only a few times. The rearrangement joins TRBV2 to TRBJ1-1; no clear D gene. The germline CDR1 and CDR2 sequences are SNHLY and FYNNEI. The CDR3 totals 11 residues. Trimming stripped 3 bases from V and 10 bases from J, with 9 bases between. The CDR3 is CASSEGTRAFF. CDR3 DNA: TGTGCCAGCAGTGAGGGCACTAGAGCTTTCTTT. Filled out from reference TRBV2 and TRBJ1-1, the complete variable domain reads EPEVTQTPSHQVTQMGQEVILRCVPISNHLYFYWYRQILGQKVEFLVSFYNNEISEKSEIFDDQFSVERPDGSNFTLKIRSTKLEDSAMYFCASSEGTRAFFGQGTRLTVV.

CDR3 bases: TGTGCCAGCAGCCCGATAGCGGGGCGAAACTACGAGCAGTACTTC. Its protein product is CASSPIAGRNYEQYF. The J gene is TRBJ2-7, the V gene TRBV5-4; 8 bases fit TRBD2. The CDR3 consists of 15 residues. Germline CDR1 and CDR2: SGHNT and YYREEE (reference sequence). Trimming at V came to 4 bases and at J to 3 bases, leaving 9 bases not matched to a gene.

Note on this clone: One junction end does not reproduce the germline sequence, and a read error may be involved. The sample holds other DNA sequences that translate to the same CDR3. The chain is built from TRBV28 and TRBJ2-7; maybe TRBD1 (5 bases). Germline CDR1 is MDHEN and CDR2 is SYDVKM. This CDR3 spans 14 amino acids. DNA for the CDR3: TGCGCCAGCAGTTTAGGCAGGGCCCGATACGAGCAGTACTTC. It codes for CASSLGRARYEQYF.